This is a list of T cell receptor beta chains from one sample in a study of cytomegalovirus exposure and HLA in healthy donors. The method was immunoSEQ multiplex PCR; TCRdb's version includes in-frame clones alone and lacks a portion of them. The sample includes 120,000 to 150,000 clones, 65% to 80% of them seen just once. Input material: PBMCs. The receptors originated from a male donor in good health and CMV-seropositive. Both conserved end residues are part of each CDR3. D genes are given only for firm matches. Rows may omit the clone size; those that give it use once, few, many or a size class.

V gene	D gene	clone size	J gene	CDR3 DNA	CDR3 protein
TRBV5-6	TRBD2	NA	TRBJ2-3	TGTGCCAGCAGCTTGCTGGTTAGCGGGGGCACAGATACGCAGTATTTT	CASSLLVSGGTDTQYF
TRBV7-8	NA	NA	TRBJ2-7	TGTGCCAGCAGCCAACTTAACAGGGAGCCCTACGAGCAGTACTTC	CASSQLNREPYEQYF
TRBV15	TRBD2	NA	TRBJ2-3	TGTGCCACCAGGCGGGGGTCTCGCACAGATACGCAGTATTTT	CATRRGSRTDTQYF
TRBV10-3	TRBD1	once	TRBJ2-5	TGTGCCATCAGTGGTCACGGGACAGGCCAAGAGACCCAGTACTTC	CAISGHGTGQETQYF
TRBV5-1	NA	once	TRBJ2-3	TGCGCCAGCAGCTCTGGGGCTGGGTTCACAGATACGCAGTATTTT	CASSSGAGFTDTQYF
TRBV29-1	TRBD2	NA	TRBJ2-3	TGCAGCGTTCCCCGAGGAACTAGCGAAAGCACAGATACGCAGTATTTT	CSVPRGTSESTDTQYF
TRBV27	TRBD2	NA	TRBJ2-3	TGTGCCAGCAGTTTTGGGACTAGCGGGAGTATTTTATATACGCAGTATTTT	CASSFGTSGSILYTQYF
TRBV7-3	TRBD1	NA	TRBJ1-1	TGTGCCAGCAGCTTAGGGACAGCGAACACTGAAGCTTTCTTT	CASSLGTANTEAFF
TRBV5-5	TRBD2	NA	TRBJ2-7	TGTGCCAGCAGCTATAGCGGGTACGAGCAGTACTTC	CASSYSGYEQYF
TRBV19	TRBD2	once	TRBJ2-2	TGTGCCAGTAGTATAGCAGCGGGATCTGGCGGGGAGCTGTTTTTT	CASSIAAGSGGELFF